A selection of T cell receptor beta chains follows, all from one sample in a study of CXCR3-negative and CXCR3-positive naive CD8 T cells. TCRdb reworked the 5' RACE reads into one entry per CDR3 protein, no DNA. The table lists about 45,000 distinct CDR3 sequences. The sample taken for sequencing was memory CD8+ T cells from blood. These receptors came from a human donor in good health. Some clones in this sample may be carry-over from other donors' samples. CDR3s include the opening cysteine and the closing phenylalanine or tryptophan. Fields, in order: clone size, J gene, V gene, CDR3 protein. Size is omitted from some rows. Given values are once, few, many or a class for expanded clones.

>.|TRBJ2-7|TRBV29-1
CSVEPAGETYEQYF
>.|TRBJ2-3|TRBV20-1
CSASIPGLSTDTQYF
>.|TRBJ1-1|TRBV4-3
CASSQDRAGYSEAFF
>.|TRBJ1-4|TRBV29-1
CSGHTPGGDNEKLFF
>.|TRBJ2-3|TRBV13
CASSYRTGGTDTQYF
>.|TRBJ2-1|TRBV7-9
CASSLGAGDEQFF
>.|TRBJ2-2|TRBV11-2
CASRLACPGELFF
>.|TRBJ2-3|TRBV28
CATRQVRQDTQYF
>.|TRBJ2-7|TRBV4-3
CASSASSGGSYEQYF
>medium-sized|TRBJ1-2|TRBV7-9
CASSLRGTERIYGYTF
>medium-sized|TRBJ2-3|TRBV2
CASFDRLDSTDTQYF
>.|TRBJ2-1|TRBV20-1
CSARGEYNEQFF
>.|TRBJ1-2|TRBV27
CASSSQGGWVYGYTF
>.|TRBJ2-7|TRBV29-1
CSVEGTSNGDEKYF
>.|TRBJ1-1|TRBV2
CAVPGQKGGNTEAFF
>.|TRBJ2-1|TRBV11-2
CASSLEIPRAEQFF
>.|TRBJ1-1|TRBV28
CASILPLTGGFSEAFF
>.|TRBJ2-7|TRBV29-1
CSVKTGGSYEQYF
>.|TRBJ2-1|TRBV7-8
CASSLTSGGTNEQFF
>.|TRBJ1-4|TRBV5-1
CASSLFGRENEKLFF
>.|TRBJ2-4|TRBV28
CASSFPMPQLAGTDIQYF
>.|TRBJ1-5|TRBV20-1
CSAPNGQVNQPQHF
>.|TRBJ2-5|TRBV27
CASSLYDRWEETQYF
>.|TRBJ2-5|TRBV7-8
CASSLEGRGSETQYF
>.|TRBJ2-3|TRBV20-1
CSAKQGSDTQYF
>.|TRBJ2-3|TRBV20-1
CSARDRGGGDTDTQYF
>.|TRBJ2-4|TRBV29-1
CSVVDPEGAKNIQYF
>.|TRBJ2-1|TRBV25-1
CASSGNRDNEQFF
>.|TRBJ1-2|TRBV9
CASSHTPGSNYGYTF
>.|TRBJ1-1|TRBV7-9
CASSLGAAEAFF
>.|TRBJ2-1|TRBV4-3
CASSPSSGSYNEQFF
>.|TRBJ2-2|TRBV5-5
CASRLRGFPSQTPGELFF
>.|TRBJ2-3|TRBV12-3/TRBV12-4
CASSQGTDTQYF
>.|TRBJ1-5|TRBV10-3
CAISDGRVVGGAAQPQHF
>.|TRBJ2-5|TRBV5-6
CASSLGEGNVAQYF
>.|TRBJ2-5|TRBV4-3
CASSQSGSQDPTYQETQYF
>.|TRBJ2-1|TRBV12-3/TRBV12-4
CASSSQLESYNNEQFF
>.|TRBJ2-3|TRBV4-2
CASSPAGQGHGTDTQYF
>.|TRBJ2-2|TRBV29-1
CSVTGQNTGELFF
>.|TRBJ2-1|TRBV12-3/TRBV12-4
CASRPGGGSGGDEQFF
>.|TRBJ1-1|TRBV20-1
CSARVGGKDTEAFF
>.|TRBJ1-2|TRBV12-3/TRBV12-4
CASSWSLGYTF
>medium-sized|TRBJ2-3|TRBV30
CAWSQTGPPNF
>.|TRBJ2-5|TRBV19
CASRQGAHSQETQYF
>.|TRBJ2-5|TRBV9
CASSVAQGATETQYF
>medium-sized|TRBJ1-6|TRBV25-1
CASSEWDNSYNSPLHF
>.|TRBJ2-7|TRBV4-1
CATSAKGLGEYEQYF
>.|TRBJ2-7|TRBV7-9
CASSSGVTYEQYF
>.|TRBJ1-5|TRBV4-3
CASSHRDRDNQPQHF
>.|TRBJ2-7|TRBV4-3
CASSPSSGGDYKQYF
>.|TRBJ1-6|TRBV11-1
CASSPGTAGLTLHF
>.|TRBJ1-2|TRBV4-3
CASSQLTGYGYTF
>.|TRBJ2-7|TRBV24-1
CASSEGHEQYF
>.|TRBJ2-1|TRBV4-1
CASSLGPLGSYNEQFF
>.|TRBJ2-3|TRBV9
CASSEEGTRRGPDTQYF
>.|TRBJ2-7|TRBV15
CATSRELGSRDYEQYF
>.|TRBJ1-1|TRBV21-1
CASSPNLTGGTEAFF
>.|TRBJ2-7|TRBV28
CASSLGAMPFYEQYF
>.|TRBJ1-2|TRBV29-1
CSVERLFASANYGYTF